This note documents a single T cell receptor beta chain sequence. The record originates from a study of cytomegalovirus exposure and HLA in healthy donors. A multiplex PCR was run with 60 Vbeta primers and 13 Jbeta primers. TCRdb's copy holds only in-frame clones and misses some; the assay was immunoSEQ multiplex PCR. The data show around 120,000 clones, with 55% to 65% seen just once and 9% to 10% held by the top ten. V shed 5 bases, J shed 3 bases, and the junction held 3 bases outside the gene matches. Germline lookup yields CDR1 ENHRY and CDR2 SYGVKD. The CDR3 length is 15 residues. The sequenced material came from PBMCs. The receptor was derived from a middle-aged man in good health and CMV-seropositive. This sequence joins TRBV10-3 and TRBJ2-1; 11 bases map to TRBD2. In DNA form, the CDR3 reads TGTGCCATCAGTCTTAGCGGGGGGGGCTACAATGAGCAGTTCTTC. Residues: CAISLSGGGYNEQFF.